The entry below describes one TCR beta chain. Antigen specificity is unknown. In the same sample, other DNA sequences code for this CDR3. The data originate from a study of shared clonotypes between healthy human individuals. General study findings and limits: Across subsets, estimated richness was generally greater for naive than for memory populations.

Germline V gene lookup returns CDR1 LNHNV and CDR2 YYDKDF (reference sequence). The CDR3 contains 14 residues. V gave up 1 base and J gave up 0 bases, with 4 bases separating them. This was a deep-level run. On sorted subsets, replicate PCRs used about 180 ng DNA, or some 27,000 T cell genomes. Generated by immunoSEQ multiplex PCR, the TCRdb table keeps only in-frame clones and is missing some. The table lists about 1.5 million clones, roughly 96% of them singletons. The chain has TRBV15 and TRBJ1-5; D is undetermined. The clonotype comes from a man aged 25-45 years in good health. Material for sequencing was naive CD4+ T cells sorted from blood. Noted subset: CD45RA+ positively selected. CDR3 coding DNA: TGTGCCACCAGCAGAGGGTATAGCAATCAGCCCCAGCATTTT. This encodes CATSRGYSNQPQHF.